This T cell receptor beta chain was obtained from a study of metastatic and nonmetastatic thyroid tumors. At the level of the study: Malignant thyroid and benign thyroid patients provided blood and tumor or nodule tissue whose repertoires were compared.

In the original analysis: A classifier for distant metastasis in papillary thyroid cancer was constructed using CDR3 differences observed across clinicopathological groups. With MiXCR, TCRdb reprocessed the PCR reads. It is TCRdb's table, rather than the study itself, that gives the V and J calls and clone size. The data show 2,100 or so clones, 42% seen once. Treatment of any kind had been given to no patient before thyroid surgery. Regarding the study as a whole: Significantly greater TCR beta diversity was reportedly found in malignant thyroid tumors than in benign nodules (in blood and tumor).

CDR1 and CDR2 (germline): MGHRA, YSYEKL. The CDR3 totals 15 residues. Trimming removed 1 base from V and 0 bases from J, with 7 bases in between. This clone appeared many times. Antigen specificity is unknown. The chain combines TRBV4-1 with TRBJ1-5; a weak D match, TRBD1 (5 bases). This TCR was sampled from a female donor with papillary thyroid cancer or a benign thyroid nodule (not recorded which). Some clones in this sample may be carry-over from other donors' samples. Sequenced sample: adjacent normal tissue. CDR3 loop: CASSQVTGSNQPQHF. CDR3 nucleotides: TGCGCCAGCAGCCAAGTTACAGGTAGCAATCAGCCCCAGCATTTT.